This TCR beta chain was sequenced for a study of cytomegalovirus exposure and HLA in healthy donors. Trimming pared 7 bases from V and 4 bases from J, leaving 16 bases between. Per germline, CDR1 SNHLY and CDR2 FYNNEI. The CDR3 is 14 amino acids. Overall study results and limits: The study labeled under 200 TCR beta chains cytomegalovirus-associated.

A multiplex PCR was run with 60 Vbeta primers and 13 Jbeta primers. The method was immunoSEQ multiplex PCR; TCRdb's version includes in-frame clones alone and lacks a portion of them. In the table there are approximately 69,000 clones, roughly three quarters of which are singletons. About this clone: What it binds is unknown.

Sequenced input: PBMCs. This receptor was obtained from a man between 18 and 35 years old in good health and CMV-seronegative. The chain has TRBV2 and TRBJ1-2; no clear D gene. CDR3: CASTLSGFGYGYTF. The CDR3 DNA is TGTGCCAGCACCCTTTCGGGGTTTGGCTATGGCTACACCTTC.